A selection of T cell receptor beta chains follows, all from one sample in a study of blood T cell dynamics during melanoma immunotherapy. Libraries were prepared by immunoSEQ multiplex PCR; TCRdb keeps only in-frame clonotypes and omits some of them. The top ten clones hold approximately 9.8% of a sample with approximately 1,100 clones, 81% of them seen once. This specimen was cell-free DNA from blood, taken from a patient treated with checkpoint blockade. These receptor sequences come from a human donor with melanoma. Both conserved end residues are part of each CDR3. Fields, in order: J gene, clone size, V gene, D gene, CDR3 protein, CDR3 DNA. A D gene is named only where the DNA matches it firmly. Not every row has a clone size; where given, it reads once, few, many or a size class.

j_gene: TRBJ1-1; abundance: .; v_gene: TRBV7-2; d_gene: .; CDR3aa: CASSFYREGTEAFF; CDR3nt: TGTGCCAGCAGCTTCTATCGTGAGGGCACTGAAGCTTTCTTT
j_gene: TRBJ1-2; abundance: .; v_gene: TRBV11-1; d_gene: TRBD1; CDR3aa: CASSARGTDYGYTF; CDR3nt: TGTGCCAGCAGCGCCCGAGGGACAGACTATGGCTACACCTTC
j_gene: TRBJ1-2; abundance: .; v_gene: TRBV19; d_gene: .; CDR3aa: CASSIDLQGPGYTF; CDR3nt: TGTGCCAGTAGTATAGATCTCCAGGGGCCGGGCTACACCTTC
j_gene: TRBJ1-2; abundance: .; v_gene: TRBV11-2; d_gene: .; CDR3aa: CASSLVARLEGYTF; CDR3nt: TGTGCCAGCAGCTTAGTGGCCAGATTGGAGGGCTACACCTTC
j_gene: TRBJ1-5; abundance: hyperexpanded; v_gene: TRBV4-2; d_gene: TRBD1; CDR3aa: CASSQARTGLWPQHF; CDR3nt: TGTGCCAGCAGCCAAGCCAGGACAGGGCTATGGCCCCAGCATTTT
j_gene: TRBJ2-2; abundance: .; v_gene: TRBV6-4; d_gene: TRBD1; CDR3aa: CASSEGTGNTGELFF; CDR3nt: TGTGCCAGCAGTGAGGGGACAGGAAACACCGGGGAGCTGTTTTTT
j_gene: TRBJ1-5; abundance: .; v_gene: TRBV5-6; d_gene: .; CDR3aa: CASSQGLRNQPQHF; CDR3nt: TGTGCCAGCAGTCAGGGATTGAGGAATCAGCCCCAGCATTTT
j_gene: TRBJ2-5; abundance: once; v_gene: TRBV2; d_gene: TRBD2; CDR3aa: CASKDSGGAWETQYF; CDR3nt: TGTGCCAGCAAGGATAGCGGGGGGGCCTGGGAGACCCAGTACTTC
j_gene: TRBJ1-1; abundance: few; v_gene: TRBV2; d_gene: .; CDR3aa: CASLNRLPRAFF; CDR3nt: TGTGCCAGCTTAAACAGGCTACCTCGAGCTTTCTTT
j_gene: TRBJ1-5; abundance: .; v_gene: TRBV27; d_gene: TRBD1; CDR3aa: CASRQTGSHSYSNQPQHF; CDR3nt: TGTGCCAGCAGACAGACAGGGTCCCACTCATATAGCAATCAGCCCCAGCATTTT
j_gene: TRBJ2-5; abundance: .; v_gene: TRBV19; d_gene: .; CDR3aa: CASSIEESGETQYF; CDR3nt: TGTGCCAGTAGTATAGAGGAGTCTGGGGAGACCCAGTACTTC
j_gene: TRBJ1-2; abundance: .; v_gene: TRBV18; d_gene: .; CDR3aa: CASSPGLADGYTF; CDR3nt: TGTGCCAGCTCACCAGGTTTAGCAGATGGCTACACCTTC
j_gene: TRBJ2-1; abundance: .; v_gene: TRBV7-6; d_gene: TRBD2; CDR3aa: CASSLPLAGGPIVNEQFF; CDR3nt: TGTGCCAGCAGCTTACCACTAGCGGGAGGGCCAATCGTTAATGAGCAGTTCTTC
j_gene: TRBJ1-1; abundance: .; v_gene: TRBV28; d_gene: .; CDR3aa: CASRSRDLNTEAFF; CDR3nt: TGTGCCAGCAGGAGCAGGGACTTGAACACTGAAGCTTTCTTT
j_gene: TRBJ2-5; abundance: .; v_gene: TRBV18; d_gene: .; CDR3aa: CASSPFLPGQAATQETQYF; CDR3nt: TGTGCCAGCTCACCATTCCTTCCTGGTCAAGCAGCAACGCAAGAGACCCAGTACTTC
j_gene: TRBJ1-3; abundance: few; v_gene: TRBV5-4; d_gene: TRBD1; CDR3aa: CASSLVGPRQGKTIYF; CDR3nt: TGTGCCAGCAGCTTGGTGGGCCCCCGACAGGGCAAAACCATATATTTT
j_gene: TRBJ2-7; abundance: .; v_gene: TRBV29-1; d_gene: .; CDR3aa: CSVRDNYEQYF; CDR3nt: TGCAGCGTTCGGGACAACTACGAGCAGTACTTC
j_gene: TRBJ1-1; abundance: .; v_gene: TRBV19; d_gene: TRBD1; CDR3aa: CASKMDRGLNTEAFF; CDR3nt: TGTGCCAGTAAAATGGACAGGGGGTTGAACACTGAAGCTTTCTTT
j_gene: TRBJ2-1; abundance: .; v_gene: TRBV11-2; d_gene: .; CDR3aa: CASSLVGQNEQFF; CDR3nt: TGTGCCAGCAGCTTAGTCGGTCAGAATGAGCAGTTCTTC
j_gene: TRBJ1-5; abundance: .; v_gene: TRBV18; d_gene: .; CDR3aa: CASSRSGGYGQPQHF; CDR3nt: TGTGCCAGCTCACGATCGGGGGGGTACGGGCAGCCCCAGCATTTT
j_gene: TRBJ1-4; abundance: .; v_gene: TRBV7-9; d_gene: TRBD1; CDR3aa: CASSAGQFEPEKLFF; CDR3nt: TGTGCCAGCAGCGCGGGACAGTTCGAGCCTGAAAAACTGTTTTTT
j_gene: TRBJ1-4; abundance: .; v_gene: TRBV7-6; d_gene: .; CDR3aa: CASSRSGGSNEKLFF; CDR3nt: TGTGCCAGCAGCCGATCCGGGGGCTCCAATGAAAAACTGTTTTTT
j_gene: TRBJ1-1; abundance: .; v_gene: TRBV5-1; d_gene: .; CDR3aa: CASSLGGARNTEAFF; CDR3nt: TGCGCCAGCAGCTTGGGGGGGGCGAGGAACACTGAAGCTTTCTTT
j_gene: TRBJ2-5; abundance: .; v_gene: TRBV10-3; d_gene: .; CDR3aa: CAISESTSEQYF; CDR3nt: TGTGCCATCAGTGAGTCGACCTCGGAGCAGTACTTC
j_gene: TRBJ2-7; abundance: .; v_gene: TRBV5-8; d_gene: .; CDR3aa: CASSPRSGGLYEQYF; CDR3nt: TGTGCCAGCAGCCCCCGGTCAGGGGGGCTCTACGAGCAGTACTTC
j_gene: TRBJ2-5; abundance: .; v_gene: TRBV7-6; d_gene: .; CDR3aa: CASSSPREGDQETQYF; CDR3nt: TGTGCCAGCAGCTCCCCCAGGGAGGGGGACCAAGAGACCCAGTACTTC
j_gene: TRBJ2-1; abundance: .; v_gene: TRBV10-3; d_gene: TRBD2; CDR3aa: CAISEPGLAGGNEQFF; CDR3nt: TGTGCCATCAGTGAGCCGGGACTAGCGGGAGGCAATGAGCAGTTCTTC
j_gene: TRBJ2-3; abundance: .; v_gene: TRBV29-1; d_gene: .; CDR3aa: CSVSTGVDTQYF; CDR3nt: TGCAGCGTTTCCACCGGGGTAGATACGCAGTATTTT
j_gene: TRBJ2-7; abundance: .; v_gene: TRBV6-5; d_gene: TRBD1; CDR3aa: CASSKRDRAYEQYF; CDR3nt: TGTGCCAGCAGCAAAAGGGACAGGGCCTACGAGCAGTACTTC
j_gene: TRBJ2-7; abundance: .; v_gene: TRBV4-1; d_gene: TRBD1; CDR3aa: CASSPGTGGRQYF; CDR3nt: TGCGCCAGCAGCCCGGGGACAGGGGGAAGGCAGTACTTC
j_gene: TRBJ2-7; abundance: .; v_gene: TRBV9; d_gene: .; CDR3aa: CASSPKTGRYEQYF; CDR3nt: TGTGCCAGCAGCCCCAAAACGGGGCGCTACGAGCAGTACTTC
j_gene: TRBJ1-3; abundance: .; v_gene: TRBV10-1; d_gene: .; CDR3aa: CASSELGASSFGNTIYF; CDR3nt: TGCGCCAGCAGTGAATTGGGAGCTTCTTCTTTTGGAAACACCATATATTTT
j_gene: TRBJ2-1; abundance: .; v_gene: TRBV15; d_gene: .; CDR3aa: CATSRDRGTAQFF; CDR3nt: TGTGCCACCAGCAGAGATCGGGGGACCGCGCAGTTCTTC
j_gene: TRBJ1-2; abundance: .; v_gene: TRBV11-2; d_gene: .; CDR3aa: CASSLERRGDYGYTF; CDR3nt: TGTGCCAGCAGCTTAGAGCGCAGGGGCGACTATGGCTACACCTTC
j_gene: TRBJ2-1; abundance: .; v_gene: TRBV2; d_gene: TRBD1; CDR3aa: CAGHDRGRRNEQFF; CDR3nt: TGTGCCGGACACGACAGGGGGCGTCGGAATGAGCAGTTCTTC
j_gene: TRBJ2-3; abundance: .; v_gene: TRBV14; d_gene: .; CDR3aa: CASSPWTERTDTQYF; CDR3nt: TGTGCCAGCAGCCCTTGGACAGAACGCACAGATACGCAGTATTTT
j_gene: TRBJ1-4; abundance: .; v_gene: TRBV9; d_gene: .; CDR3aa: CASSVGGGANEKLFF; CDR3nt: TGTGCCAGCAGCGTAGGAGGGGGTGCTAATGAAAAACTGTTTTTT
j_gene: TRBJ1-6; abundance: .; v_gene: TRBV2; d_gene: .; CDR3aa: CASSEDSSYNSPLHF; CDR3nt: TGTGCCAGCAGTGAAGACAGCTCCTATAATTCACCCCTCCACTTT